Listed below are T cell receptor beta chains from one sample, sequenced in a study of shared clonotypes between healthy human individuals. TCRdb's table, derived via immunoSEQ multiplex PCR, lists solely in-frame clones and lacks some. The sample has roughly 500,000 clones; 70% to 80% are singletons. The specimen sequenced was PBMCs. The source of these receptors is a woman between 35 and 50 years old in good health. Some clones in this sample may be carry-over from other donors' samples. Both conserved end residues are part of each CDR3. A row's size may be missing; if present it is once, few, many or a size class.

abundance | v_gene | CDR3aa
- | TRBV28 | CASSSGNSYEQYF
- | TRBV4-3 | CASSPSGVSGANVLTF
- | TRBV9 | CASSVEGSGYNEQFF
- | TRBV2 | CASSLSPPTDTQYF
- | TRBV27 | CASSFLGQGAYEQYF
- | TRBV19 | CASRLTSSTYEQYF
- | TRBV2 | CASSVGDVTEAFF
- | TRBV7-2 | CASSAVVGTEAFF
- | TRBV18 | CASSVGQGASTDTQYF
- | TRBV9 | CASSVGMGSVEKLFF
- | TRBV29-1 | CSVEGRNQETQYF
- | TRBV2 | CASTEGRTSSYEQYF
- | TRBV27 | CASRGLYEQYF
- | TRBV6-1 | CASSEISGANVLTF
- | TRBV9 | CASSVSGNPYEQYF
few | TRBV6-5 | CASSYEGAKAFF
once | TRBV28 | CASSFVRGRLTGELFF
once | TRBV7-8 | CASSLNRYEQYF
- | TRBV5-4 | CASSLRTGLDTQYF